This TCR beta chain was retrieved from a study of cytomegalovirus exposure and HLA in healthy donors (dated by TCRdb to between 2016 and 2019). Background for the entire study: An earlier analysis of some 550 of the donors reported 250 to 300 Gb of sequence data and 117 million unique TCR beta sequences from 150 million to 200 million T cells. An early release covering 500 to 750 HLA-typed donors comprised around 300 gigabases of sequencing data and about 90 million unique TCR sequences. Of the 398 genotyped donors, roughly 85% fell in the genetic ancestry cluster associated with self-reported Caucasian donors. The aim of the study was to test whether cataloging public T cell receptors could identify signatures of past pathogen exposure. The T cell repertoires of some 670 subjects were profiled by immunosequencing and related to cytomegalovirus serostatus. A separate validation cohort of approximately 130 different subjects was used in addition to the approximately 700-subject first cohort. To predict cytomegalovirus infection status, the study brought together high-throughput TCR immunosequencing, statistical association of individual TCRs with disease status, and machine learning. In a later analysis, previously published TCR beta repertoires from 600 to 850 donors were re-analyzed and high-resolution HLA genotyping was added so that TCR occurrence patterns could be studied. The later analysis used no new phenotypic data to find candidate immune exposures, relying instead on TCR beta sequences and their occurrence across donors. To decide whether each TCR beta V gene segment behaved as functional or pseudogenic, an earlier analysis of fewer than 750 of the donors relied on high-throughput TCR beta sequencing. Donor age, sex, ethnicity and CMV serostatus were collected together with the repertoire data. Genome-wide SNP genotypes for about 65% of the roughly 670 donors were used in a later genetic analysis, which treated that subset as a discovery cohort. Every repertoire in the discovery cohort had been generated on one and the same sequencing platform. HLA typing covered class I and class II loci at four-digit resolution. Typing coverage differed by locus: A, B, C, DRB1 and DQB1 were typed in roughly 629-630 donors, DQA1 in 500 to 550, DPA1 in approximately 610, and DPB1 in just under 490. Because of strong linkage in the cohort, four or five DR-DQ haplotypes were treated as single units for association and clustering. Among around 400 genotyped donors of the cohort, an average of about 240,000 unique TCR beta nucleotide sequences was sequenced per donor, of which approximately 19% were non-productive.

Note on this clone: Its antigen remains undetermined. Base qualities are not at hand, and no much larger clone is one base apart.

V gives up 6 bases and J gives up 11 bases, and the segment between their germline ends measures 19 bases. From its cysteine to its phenylalanine, the CDR3 spans 14 amino acids. Left in the record is the CDR3 DNA by itself, 42 bases read in frame from the first base. As encoded in the germline V gene (reference sequence), CDR1 is MNHEY while CDR2 is SMNVEV. The full study reports these points: The 87-base-pair reads could not distinguish some IMGT-functional V segments, including TRBV6-2 and TRBV6-3, so those segments were excluded. Assigning TCR associations to individual alleles was difficult when HLA alleles, especially DR and DQ, strongly co-occurred. A further reported finding was that TCR beta sequences accurately predicted the HLA-A and HLA-B alleles for most subjects in the first cohort. In an earlier analysis of 587 of the donors, most TCR beta V segments were observed in productive rearrangements about 90% or about 30% of the time, broadly matching IMGT annotations. A total of fewer than 200 TCR beta chains were listed by the study as associated with cytomegalovirus. Compared with the approximately 710-donor mean, donors in an Asian-associated ancestry cluster had fewer N-insertions in productive TCRs, according to a later genetic analysis. A later analysis reported that several top co-occurrence clusters appeared linked to parvovirus B19, influenza, CMV and Epstein-Barr virus. It was suggested by the authors that the approach could potentially be generalized to other disease states and immunological phenotypes. A group of highly shared sequence variants was considered likely to be a technical artifact of the sequencing pipeline. A few of the identified cytomegalovirus-associated TCR beta chains were confirmed in vitro to be specific for cytomegalovirus antigens. In a later genetic analysis, a missense DCLRE1C variant was associated with V-gene and J-gene trimming of TCR beta chains, and the association was replicated in an independent cohort. The classifier was reported to diagnose cytomegalovirus status with high specificity and sensitivity in both the original and validation cohorts. While some public TCRs were present in many individuals, most TCR sequences turned up only very rarely across donors. A later analysis found that TCR association rates varied across HLA loci, with DRB1 alleles showing the most associated TCRs and HLA-C alleles the fewest. In a later analysis, HLA-associated TCR beta chains showed more clonal expansion and lower generation probabilities than non-associated chains that were equally common. In a later analysis, most CMV-associated TCR beta chains were found to appear HLA-restricted, with HLA associations seemingly driven largely by CMV exposure. HLA typing was unavailable for some donors at each locus, so association tests used only the typed subset. The earlier analysis of nearly 600 of the donors excluded roughly 17 rarely observed V segments, including chromosome 9 orphons, because counts were too low. Immune exposure information for the cohort was limited to CMV serostatus. Correlated functional status among segregating V segments might be attributable to linkage disequilibrium, but an unknown experimental factor could not be ruled out. This cohort had only TCR beta chains sequenced, and the lack of alpha or paired-chain data limited which features could be detected. At a false discovery rate of 0.05, a later analysis linked fewer than 20,000 TCR beta sequences to specific HLA alleles. Roughly uniform sequencing depth across donors was assumed in presence/absence analyses, although this assumption may not hold.

The library was prepared using the immunoSEQ multiplex PCR assay. A mixture of 60 forward primers for TCR Vbeta segments and 13 reverse primers for TCR Jbeta segments was used in the multiplex PCR. The CDR3 region of rearranged TCR beta genes was amplified from genomic DNA by a multiplex PCR assay. The amplified TCR beta libraries were sequenced on the Illumina HiSeq System as 87-base-pair reads. From the authors' description of their analysis: In a later analysis, some 80 million unique TCR beta chains were counted across the approximately 640 repertoires, and roughly 10 million of these chains were shared by at least two donors. A nearest-neighbor algorithm error-corrected the raw reads and collapsed the reads into unique sequences, merging closely related sequences to remove PCR and sequencing errors. CDR3 sequences were aligned to IMGT reference sequences to assign V, D and J gene segments. For a sequence to be retained, a match of at least six nucleotides was required to both a V gene segment and a J gene segment. A rearrangement counted as productive if the CDR3 had no stop codons and remained in frame with V and J, and every other rearrangement counted as non-productive. Following IMGT convention, CDR3 was defined as the stretch from the second conserved V-encoded cysteine up to the conserved J-encoded phenylalanine. The earlier analysis of more than 450 of the donors excluded sequences that lacked an unambiguous match to a single V gene segment. An earlier analysis of a few hundred of the donors classified V segments as functional when productive rearrangements were above 56.7% and as segregating when the standard deviation between donors was above 5%. To diagnose cytomegalovirus status from the catalog of TCR beta chain sequences, a statistical classification framework was built. In a later analysis, TCR nucleotide sequences were compared against IMGT/GENE-DB human TR gene sequences so that V and J genes could be assigned. A later analysis assigned CDR3 sequences and most-parsimonious VDJ recombination scenarios with the TCRdist pipeline. In a later analysis, each TCR beta chain was defined by its CDR3 amino acid sequence together with its V-gene family, and reads lacking a unique V-gene family were excluded. To address suspected cross-contamination and a sequencing artifact, a later analysis removed approximately 600 highly shared, low-generation-probability nucleotide sequences. In a later analysis, a clonal expansion index was calculated for each public chain from normalized within-repertoire ranks of inferred template counts. In a later analysis, generation probabilities were computed with a VDJ recombination model fitted to out-of-frame rearrangements, and the resulting probabilities were checked against IGoR. In a later analysis, TCR-TCR, TCR-HLA and TCR-CMV co-occurrence was scored with hypergeometric tests, and a repertoire-size bias correction was applied to TCR pairs. False discovery rates were estimated in a later analysis by permuting HLA or CMV assignments 20 times. A later analysis grouped co-occurring TCRs with DBSCAN, adding TCRdist sequence similarity when clustering within HLA-allele-positive subsets. For co-occurrence clustering, repertoires with fewer than 30,000 or more than 120,000 public chains were excluded, along with roughly 5 repertoires with anomalous nucleotide sharing. TCRdb mirrors the immuneACCESS table, restricted to in-frame sequences. Some clones are absent from its copies; in checked studies, under half trace to an unresolved V gene, and the reason for the others is unknown. That table furnishes V, J and clone size, whereas the DNA furnished D and trimming. The sample profile shows 250,000 to 350,000 clones; 75% to 85% of them were found once. Roughly 0.31% of the sample comes from the top ten.

The cohort consisted of 666 healthy bone marrow donors. At the time of sampling, all cohort members were nominally healthy, though unrecorded immune exposures were likely present. The donor was CMV seronegative and was included in the group of 352 seronegative cohort members. Every donor gave a peripheral blood sample, and the peripheral blood mononuclear cells from that sample were used for TCR beta sequencing. The Qiagen DNeasy Blood Extraction Kit was used to extract genomic DNA from the blood cell samples. The chain couples TRBV27 to TRBJ1-4, with a tentative D gene TRBD1 over 5 matching bases. This receptor was identified in a girl aged 2-10 years in good health and CMV-seronegative. Sample: PBMCs. The CDR3 reads as follows: CASRVGGVAGKLFF. The DNA sequence is as follows: TGTGCCAGCAGGGTTGGTGGGGTGGCAGGGAAACTGTTTTTT.